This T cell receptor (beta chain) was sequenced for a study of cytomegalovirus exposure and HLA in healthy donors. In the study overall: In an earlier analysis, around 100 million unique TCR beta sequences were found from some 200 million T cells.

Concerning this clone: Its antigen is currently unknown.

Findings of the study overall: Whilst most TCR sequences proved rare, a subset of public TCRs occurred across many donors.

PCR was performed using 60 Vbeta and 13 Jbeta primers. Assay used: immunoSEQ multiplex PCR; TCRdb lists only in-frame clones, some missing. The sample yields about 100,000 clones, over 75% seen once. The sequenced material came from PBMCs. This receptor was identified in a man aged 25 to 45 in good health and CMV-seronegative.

The chain's CDR3 is CASSKEAGQVNSYEQYF. The CDR3 DNA sequence: TGTGCCAGCAGCAAAGAGGCCGGACAGGTGAACTCCTACGAGCAGTACTTC. This chain uses TRBV21-1 with TRBJ2-7; TRBD1 was called by the table and not checked on the DNA. TRBV21-1 is marked as a pseudogene. The CDR3 loop spans 17 amino acids.